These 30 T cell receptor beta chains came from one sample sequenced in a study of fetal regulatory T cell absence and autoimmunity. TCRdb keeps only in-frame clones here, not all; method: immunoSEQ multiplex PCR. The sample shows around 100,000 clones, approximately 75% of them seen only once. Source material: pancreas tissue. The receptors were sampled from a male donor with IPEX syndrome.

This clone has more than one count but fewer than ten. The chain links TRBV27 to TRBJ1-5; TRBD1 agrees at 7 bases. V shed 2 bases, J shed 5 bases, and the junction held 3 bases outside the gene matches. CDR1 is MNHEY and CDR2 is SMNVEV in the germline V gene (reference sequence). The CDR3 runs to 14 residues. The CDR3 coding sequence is TGTGCCAGCAGTTTACAGGGGGGAGATCAGCCCCAGCATTTT. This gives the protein CASSLQGGDQPQHF.

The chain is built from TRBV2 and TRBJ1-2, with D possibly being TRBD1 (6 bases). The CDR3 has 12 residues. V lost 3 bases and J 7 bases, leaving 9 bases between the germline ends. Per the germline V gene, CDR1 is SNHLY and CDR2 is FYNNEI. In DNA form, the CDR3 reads TGTGCCAGCAGTGACCAGGGGCCTGGCTACACCTTC. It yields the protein CASSDQGPGYTF. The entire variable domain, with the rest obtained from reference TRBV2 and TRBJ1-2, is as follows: EPEVTQTPSHQVTQMGQEVILRCVPISNHLYFYWYRQILGQKVEFLVSFYNNEISEKSEIFDDQFSVERPDGSNFTLKIRSTKLEDSAMYFCASSDQGPGYTFGSGTRLTVV.

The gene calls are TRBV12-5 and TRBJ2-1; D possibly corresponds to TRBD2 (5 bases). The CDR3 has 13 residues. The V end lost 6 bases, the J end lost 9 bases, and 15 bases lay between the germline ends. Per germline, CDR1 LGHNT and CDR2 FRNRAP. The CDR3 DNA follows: TGTGCTAGTGGGCCTCACGGACTCCGTGAGCAGTTCTTC. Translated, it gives CASGPHGLREQFF.

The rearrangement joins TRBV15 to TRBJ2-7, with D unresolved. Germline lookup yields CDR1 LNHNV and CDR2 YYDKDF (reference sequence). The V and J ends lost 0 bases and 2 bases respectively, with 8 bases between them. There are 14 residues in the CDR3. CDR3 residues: CATSRDGLAYEQYF. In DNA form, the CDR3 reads TGTGCCACCAGCAGAGATGGGCTAGCCTACGAGCAGTACTTC.

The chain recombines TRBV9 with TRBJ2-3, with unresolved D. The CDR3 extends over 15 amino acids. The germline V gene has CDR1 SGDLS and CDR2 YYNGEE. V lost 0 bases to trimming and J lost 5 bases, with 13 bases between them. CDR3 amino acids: CASSVGATSGDTQYF. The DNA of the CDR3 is TGTGCCAGCAGCGTAGGAGCGACCTCGGGAGATACGCAGTATTTT.

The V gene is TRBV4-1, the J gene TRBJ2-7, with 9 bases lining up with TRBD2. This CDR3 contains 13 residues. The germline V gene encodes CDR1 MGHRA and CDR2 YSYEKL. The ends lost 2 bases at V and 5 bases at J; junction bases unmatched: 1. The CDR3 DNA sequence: TGCGCCAGCAGCCAATTAGCGGGAGACGAGCAGTACTTC. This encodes CASSQLAGDEQYF.

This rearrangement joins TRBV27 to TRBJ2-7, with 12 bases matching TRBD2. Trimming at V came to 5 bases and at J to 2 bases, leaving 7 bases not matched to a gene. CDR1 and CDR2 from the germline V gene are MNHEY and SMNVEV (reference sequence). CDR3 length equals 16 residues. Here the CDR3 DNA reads TGTGCCAGCAGTCCGCCGGGACTAGCGGGCCCCTACGAGCAGTACTTC. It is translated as CASSPPGLAGPYEQYF.

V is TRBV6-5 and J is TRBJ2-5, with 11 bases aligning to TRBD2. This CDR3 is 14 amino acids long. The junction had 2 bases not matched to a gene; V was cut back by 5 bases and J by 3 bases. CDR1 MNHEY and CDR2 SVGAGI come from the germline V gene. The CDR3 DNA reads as TGTGCCAGCAGTCCACTAGCGGGAGAAGAGACCCAGTACTTC. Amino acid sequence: CASSPLAGEETQYF.

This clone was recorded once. This chain's CDR3 is CASSYSTGGRNSPLHF. CDR3 nucleotides: TGTGCCAGCAGTTACTCGACAGGGGGAAGGAATTCACCCCTCCACTTT. The rearrangement joins TRBV6-5 to TRBJ1-6; TRBD1 aligns across 9 bases. With 0 bases clipped from V and 7 bases from J, the junction kept 4 bases outside the gene matches. The CDR3 loop spans 16 amino acids. Germline V CDR1 and CDR2: MNHEY, SVGAGI.

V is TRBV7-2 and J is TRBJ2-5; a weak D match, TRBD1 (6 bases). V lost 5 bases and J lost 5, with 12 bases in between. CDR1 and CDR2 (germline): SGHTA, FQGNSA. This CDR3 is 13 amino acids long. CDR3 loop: CASSPTTGETQYF. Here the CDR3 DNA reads TGTGCCAGCAGCCCGACAACAGGGGAGACCCAGTACTTC.

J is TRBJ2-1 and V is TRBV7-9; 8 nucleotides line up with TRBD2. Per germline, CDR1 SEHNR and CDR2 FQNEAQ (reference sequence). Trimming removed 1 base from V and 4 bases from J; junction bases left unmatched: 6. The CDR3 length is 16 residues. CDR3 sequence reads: CASSLGAGAGYNEQFF. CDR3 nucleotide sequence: TGTGCCAGCAGCTTAGGAGCGGGAGCAGGGTACAATGAGCAGTTCTTC. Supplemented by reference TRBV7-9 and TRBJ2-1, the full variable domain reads DTGVSQNPRHKITKRGQNVTFRCDPISEHNRLYWYRQTLGQGPEFLTYFQNEAQLEKSRLLSDRFSAERPKGSFSTLEIQRTEQGDSAMYLCASSLGAGAGYNEQFFGPGTRLTVL.

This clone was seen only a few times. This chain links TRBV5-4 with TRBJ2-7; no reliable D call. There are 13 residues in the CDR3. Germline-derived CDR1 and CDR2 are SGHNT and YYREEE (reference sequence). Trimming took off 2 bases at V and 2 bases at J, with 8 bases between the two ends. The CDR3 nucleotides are TGTGCCAGCAGCTTCGGCCTACCCTACGAGCAGTACTTC. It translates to CASSFGLPYEQYF.

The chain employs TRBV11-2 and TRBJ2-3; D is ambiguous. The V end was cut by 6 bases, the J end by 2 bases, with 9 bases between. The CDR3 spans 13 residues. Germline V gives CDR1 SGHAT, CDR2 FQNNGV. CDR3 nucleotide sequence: TGTGCCAGCAGTCTCTCGATCACAGATACGCAGTATTTT. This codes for CASSLSITDTQYF.

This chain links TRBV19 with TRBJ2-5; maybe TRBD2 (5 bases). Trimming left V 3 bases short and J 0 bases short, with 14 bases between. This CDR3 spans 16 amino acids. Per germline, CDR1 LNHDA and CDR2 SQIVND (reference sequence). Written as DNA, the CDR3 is TGTGCCAGTAGTATTCGAGGGCGTATTCACCAAGAGACCCAGTACTTC. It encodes CASSIRGRIHQETQYF.

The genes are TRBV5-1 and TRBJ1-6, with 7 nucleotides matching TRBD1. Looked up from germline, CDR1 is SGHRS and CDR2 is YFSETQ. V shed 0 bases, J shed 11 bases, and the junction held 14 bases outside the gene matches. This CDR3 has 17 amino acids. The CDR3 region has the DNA TGCGCCAGCAGCTTGGTCCCCAAGACAGGGTTGATGGCACCCCTCCACTTT. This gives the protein CASSLVPKTGLMAPLHF.

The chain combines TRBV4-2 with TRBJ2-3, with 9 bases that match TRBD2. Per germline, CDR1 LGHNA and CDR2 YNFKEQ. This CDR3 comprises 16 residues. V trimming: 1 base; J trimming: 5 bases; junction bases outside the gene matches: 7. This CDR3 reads CASSQVLAGVVDTQYF. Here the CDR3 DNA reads TGTGCCAGCAGCCAAGTGTTAGCGGGAGTGGTAGATACGCAGTATTTT.

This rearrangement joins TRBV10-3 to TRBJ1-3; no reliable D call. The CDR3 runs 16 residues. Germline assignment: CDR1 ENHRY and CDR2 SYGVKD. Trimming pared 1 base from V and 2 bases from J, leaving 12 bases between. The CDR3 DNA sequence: TGTGCCATCAGTGAGTTATTGGGAAAGGCTGGAAACACCATATATTTT. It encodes CAISELLGKAGNTIYF.

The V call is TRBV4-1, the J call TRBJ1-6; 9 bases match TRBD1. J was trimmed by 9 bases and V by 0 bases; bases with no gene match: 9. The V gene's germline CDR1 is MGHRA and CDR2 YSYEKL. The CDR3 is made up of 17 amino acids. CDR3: CASSQDSLGTGFSPLHF. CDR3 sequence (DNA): TGCGCCAGCAGCCAAGATTCACTCGGGACAGGGTTTTCACCCCTCCACTTT.

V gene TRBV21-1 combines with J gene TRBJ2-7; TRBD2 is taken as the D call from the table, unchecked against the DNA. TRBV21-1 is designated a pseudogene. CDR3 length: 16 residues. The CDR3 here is CARKEPAGTSSYEQYF. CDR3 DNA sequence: TGTGCCAGAAAGGAGCCAGCGGGGACTAGCTCCTACGAGCAGTACTTC.

DNA of the CDR3: TGCGCCAGCAGCCCCCCTAGCGGGATAAACACCGGGGAGCTGTTTTTT. Protein product: CASSPPSGINTGELFF. This sequence joins TRBV4-1 and TRBJ2-2; TRBD2 aligns across 9 bases. The germline V gene encodes CDR1 MGHRA and CDR2 YSYEKL. Losses at the gene ends were 4 bases for V and 2 bases for J; bases not matched to a gene: 5. There are 16 residues in the CDR3.

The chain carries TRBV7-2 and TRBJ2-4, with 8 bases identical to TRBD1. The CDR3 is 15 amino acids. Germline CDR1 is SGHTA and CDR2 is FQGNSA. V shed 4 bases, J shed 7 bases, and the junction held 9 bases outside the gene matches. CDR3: CASSSRQGSRNIQYF. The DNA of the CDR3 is TGTGCCAGCAGCTCTAGACAGGGGTCACGGAACATTCAGTACTTC.

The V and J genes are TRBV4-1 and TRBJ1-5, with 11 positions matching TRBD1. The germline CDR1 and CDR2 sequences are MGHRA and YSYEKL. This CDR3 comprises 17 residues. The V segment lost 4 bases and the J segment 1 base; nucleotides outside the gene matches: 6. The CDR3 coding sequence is TGCGCCAGCAGCCTTCGGGACAGGGGGACCAGCAATCAGCCCCAGCATTTT. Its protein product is CASSLRDRGTSNQPQHF.

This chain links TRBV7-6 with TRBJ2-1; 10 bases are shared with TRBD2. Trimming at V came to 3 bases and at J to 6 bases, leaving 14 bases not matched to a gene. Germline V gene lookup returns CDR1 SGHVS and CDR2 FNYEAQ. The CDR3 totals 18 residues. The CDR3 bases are TGTGCCAGCAGCTTGCCTAGCGGGAGTATTGGTCCGAGCAATGAGCAGTTCTTC. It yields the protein CASSLPSGSIGPSNEQFF.

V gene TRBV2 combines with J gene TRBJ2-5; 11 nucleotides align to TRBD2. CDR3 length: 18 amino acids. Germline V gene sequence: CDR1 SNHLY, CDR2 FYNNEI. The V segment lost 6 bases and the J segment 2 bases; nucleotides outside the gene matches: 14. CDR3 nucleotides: TGTGCCAGCAGCTCGAGACTAGCGGGACCTGGCCGGCAAGAGACCCAGTACTTC. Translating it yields CASSSRLAGPGRQETQYF. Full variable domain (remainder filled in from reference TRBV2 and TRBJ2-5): EPEVTQTPSHQVTQMGQEVILRCVPISNHLYFYWYRQILGQKVEFLVSFYNNEISEKSEIFDDQFSVERPDGSNFTLKIRSTKLEDSAMYFCASSSRLAGPGRQETQYFGPGTRLLVL.

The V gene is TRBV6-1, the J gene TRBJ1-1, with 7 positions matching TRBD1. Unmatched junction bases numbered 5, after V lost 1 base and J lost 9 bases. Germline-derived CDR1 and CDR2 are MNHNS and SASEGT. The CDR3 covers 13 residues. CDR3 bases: TGTGCCAGCAGTGAAGAAAGGGGGCGCAAAGCTTTCTTT. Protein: CASSEERGRKAFF.

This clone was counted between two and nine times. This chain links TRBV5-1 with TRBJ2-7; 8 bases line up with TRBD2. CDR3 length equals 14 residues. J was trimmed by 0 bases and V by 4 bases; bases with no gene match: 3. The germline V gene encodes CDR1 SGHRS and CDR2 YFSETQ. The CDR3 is CASSPSGSSYEQYF. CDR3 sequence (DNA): TGCGCCAGCAGCCCAAGCGGGAGCTCCTACGAGCAGTACTTC.

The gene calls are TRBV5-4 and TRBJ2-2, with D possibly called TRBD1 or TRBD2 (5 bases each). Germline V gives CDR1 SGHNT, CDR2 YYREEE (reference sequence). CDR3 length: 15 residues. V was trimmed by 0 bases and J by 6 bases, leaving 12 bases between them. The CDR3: CASSLGLSGSGELFF. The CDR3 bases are TGTGCCAGCAGCTTGGGACTATCAGGGTCCGGGGAGCTGTTTTTT.

Here the CDR3 reads CASSFRTSGRGRTGELFF. For the CDR3, the DNA is TGTGCCAGCAGCTTCCGGACTAGCGGGAGAGGAAGGACCGGGGAGCTGTTTTTT. The rearrangement links TRBV11-2 to TRBJ2-2; TRBD2 agrees at 13 bases. The CDR3 has 18 residues. The germline gives CDR1 SGHAT, CDR2 FQNNGV. V shed 3 bases and J 5 bases; nucleotides not matched to a gene: 9.

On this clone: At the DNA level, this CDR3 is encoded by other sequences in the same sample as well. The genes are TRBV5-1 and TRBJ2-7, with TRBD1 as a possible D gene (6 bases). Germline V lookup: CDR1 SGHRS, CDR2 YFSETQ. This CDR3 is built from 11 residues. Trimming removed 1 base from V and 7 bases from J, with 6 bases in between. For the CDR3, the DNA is TGCGCCAGCAGCTTGACAGGGGAGCAGTACTTC. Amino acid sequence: CASSLTGEQYF.

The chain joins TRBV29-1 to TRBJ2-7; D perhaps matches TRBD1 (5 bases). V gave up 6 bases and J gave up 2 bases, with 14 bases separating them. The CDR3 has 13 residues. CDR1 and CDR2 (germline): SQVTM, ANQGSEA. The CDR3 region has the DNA TGCAGCGTGGGGCGCCACAGCCCCTACGAGCAGTACTTC. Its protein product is CSVGRHSPYEQYF.